Below, 27 T cell receptor beta chains from the same sample are listed, as sequenced in a study of blood T cell repertoires in COVID-19. Libraries were prepared by immunoSEQ multiplex PCR; TCRdb keeps only in-frame clonotypes and omits some of them. The table has 200,000 to 250,000 clones, 65% to 85% seen once. The sample taken for sequencing was peripheral blood. These receptors all stem from a woman aged 55 to 70 with acute or convalescent COVID-19.

The rearrangement links TRBV7-9 to TRBJ2-2; no clear D. V was cut by 1 base and J by 0 bases, with 15 bases left in between. This CDR3 has 18 amino acids. The germline CDR1 and CDR2 sequences are SEHNR and FQNEAQ (reference sequence). The CDR3 region is CASSLVVGHASNTGELFF. CDR3 DNA sequence: TGTGCCAGCAGCTTAGTTGTTGGGCACGCATCGAACACCGGGGAGCTGTTTTTT.

This clone has just a few counts. This chain uses TRBV7-9 with TRBJ2-1; TRBD2 aligns across 7 bases. Germline assignment: CDR1 SEHNR and CDR2 FQNEAQ (reference sequence). V was pared by 5 bases and J by 9 bases, with 10 bases of the junction left unmatched. CDR3 size: 14 residues. For the CDR3, the DNA is TGTGCCAGCAGCCGCGGGGGAGGGTTTGCTGAGCAGTTCTTC. Translated, it gives CASSRGGGFAEQFF.

The chain recombines TRBV19 with TRBJ1-5; TRBD1 agrees at 8 bases. Germline V lookup: CDR1 LNHDA, CDR2 SQIVND (reference sequence). Trimming at V came to 4 bases and at J to 7 bases, leaving 12 bases not matched to a gene. The CDR3 totals 16 residues. CDR3 sequence reads: CASSNQGAQGSQPQHF. In DNA form, the CDR3 reads TGTGCCAGTAGTAATCAGGGGGCACAGGGAAGCCAGCCCCAGCATTTT. Variable domain in full (rest from reference TRBV19 and TRBJ1-5): DGGITQSPKYLFRKEGQNVTLSCEQNLNHDAMYWYRQDPGQGLRLIYYSQIVNDFQKGDIAEGYSVSREKKESFPLTVTSAQKNPTAFYLCASSNQGAQGSQPQHFGDGTRLSIL.

The chain uses TRBV9 and TRBJ2-1; 16 positions agree with TRBD2. Germline V gene data show CDR1 as SGDLS and CDR2 as YYNGEE. The V gene end was trimmed by 6 bases and the J gene end by 7 bases; junction bases not matched to a gene: 10. The CDR3 is 17 amino acids. CDR3 bases: TGTGCCAGCACCCGGGGACTAGCGGGGGGGCCAATGAATGAGCAGTTCTTC. Protein sequence: CASTRGLAGGPMNEQFF. Complete variable domain (other parts from reference TRBV9 and TRBJ2-1): DSGVTQTPKHLITATGQRVTLRCSPRSGDLSVYWYQQSLDQGLQFLIQYYNGEERAKGNILERFSAQQFPDLHSELNLSSLELGDSALYFCASTRGLAGGPMNEQFFGPGTRLTVL.

This chain links TRBV7-2 with TRBJ2-7, with 7 bases aligning to TRBD1. Germline V gene lookup returns CDR1 SGHTA and CDR2 FQGNSA. The CDR3 has 15 residues. The ends lost 6 bases at V and 3 bases at J; junction bases unmatched: 11. Here the CDR3 reads CASRTQSGQDYEQYF. The CDR3 DNA is TGTGCCAGCAGAACTCAGTCCGGACAGGACTACGAGCAGTACTTC.

The rearrangement links TRBV7-9 to TRBJ2-1, with 9 bases that match TRBD2. After removal of 6 bases from V and 6 bases from J, the junction contained 9 bases not matched to a gene. CDR1 and CDR2 (germline): SEHNR, FQNEAQ (reference sequence). The CDR3 spans 15 residues. CDR3 DNA: TGTGCCAGCAGTCTATCCGGGACTAGCACCAATGAGCAGTTCTTC. It encodes CASSLSGTSTNEQFF.

This sequence joins TRBV14 and TRBJ1-2, with 10 positions matching TRBD1. V was clipped by 4 bases and J by 3 bases; unmatched bases: 8. The CDR3 is made up of 16 amino acids. Germline CDR1 reads SGHDN; CDR2 reads FVKESK. DNA for the CDR3: TGTGCCAGCAGCCCACCCGGGACAGGGGTCTACTATGGCTACACCTTC. Encoded protein: CASSPPGTGVYYGYTF.

The rearrangement joins TRBV9 to TRBJ1-2, with D uncertain. Per germline, CDR1 SGDLS and CDR2 YYNGEE. The CDR3 covers 15 residues. Trimming left V 3 bases short and J 5 bases short, with 17 bases between. CDR3: CASSGRTAGGYGYTF. The CDR3 nucleotides read TGTGCCAGCAGCGGAAGGACTGCGGGTGGGTATGGCTACACCTTC.

This chain uses TRBV4-2 with TRBJ2-5; 9 bases map to TRBD2. V was pared by 4 bases and J by 2 bases, with 14 bases of the junction left unmatched. There are 18 residues in the CDR3. CDR1 and CDR2 from the germline V gene are LGHNA and YNFKEQ. The CDR3 spells CASSRTGGTSSGQETQYF. The CDR3 DNA reads TGTGCCAGCAGCCGCACCGGGGGGACTAGCTCGGGTCAAGAGACCCAGTACTTC.

The rearrangement links TRBV18 to TRBJ1-6; 10 bases match TRBD1. The V segment lost 4 bases and the J segment 8 bases; nucleotides outside the gene matches: 5. There are 15 residues in the CDR3. The germline gives CDR1 KGHSH, CDR2 LQKENI. CDR3 coding DNA: TGTGCCAGCTCACGCGGGACAGGGGCGGATTCACCCCTCCACTTT. It is translated as CASSRGTGADSPLHF. Drawing the rest from reference TRBV18 and TRBJ1-6, the complete variable domain is NAGVMQNPRHLVRRRGQEARLRCSPMKGHSHVYWYRQLPEEGLKFMVYLQKENIIDESGMPKERFSAEFPKEGPSILRIQQVVRGDSAAYFCASSRGTGADSPLHFGNGTRLTVT.

This clone was seen a few times. V usage is TRBV3-1 (or the pseudogene TRBV3-2) and J usage is TRBJ1-1; a weak D match, TRBD1 (6 bases). The CDR3 has 14 residues. Trimming shortened V by 6 bases and J by 4 bases, and 15 bases separated the two germline ends. Germline V gene lookup returns CDR1 LGHDT and CDR2 YNNKEL (reference sequence). The CDR3 coding sequence is TGTGCCAGCAGGCAGGGAGGGGGAGGCACTGAAGCTTTCTTT. This gives the protein CASRQGGGGTEAFF.

This chain joins TRBV4-1 and TRBJ2-1; TRBD2 aligns across 8 bases. Trimming took 8 bases from V and 6 from J; bases not matched to a gene: 15. The CDR3 spans 16 residues. Looked up from germline, CDR1 is MGHRA and CDR2 is YSYEKL. In DNA form, the CDR3 reads TGCGCCAGCGGTGCGAGCGGGGGCCCCTATTTCAATGAGCAGTTCTTC. Its protein is CASGASGGPYFNEQFF.

The CDR3 spells CASSQLTGTVDPYGYTF. In nucleotides, the CDR3 is TGTGCCAGCAGCCAATTGACCGGGACAGTGGACCCTTATGGCTACACCTTC. The chain joins TRBV3-1 (or the pseudogene TRBV3-2) to TRBJ1-2; the match to TRBD1 covers 7 bases. The CDR3 sequence is 17 residues long. Losses at the gene ends were 2 bases for V and 5 bases for J; bases not matched to a gene: 14. Germline V gene lookup returns CDR1 LGHDT and CDR2 YNNKEL (reference sequence).

In regard to this clone: This specimen includes other DNA sequences encoding the same CDR3. This sequence joins TRBV27 and TRBJ2-5; 14 nucleotides line up with TRBD2. This CDR3 has 16 amino acids. V lost 5 bases to trimming and J lost 2 bases; unmatched junction nucleotides: 4. Germline V gene data show CDR1 as MNHEY and CDR2 as SMNVEV (reference sequence). CDR3 DNA sequence: TGTGCCAGCAGTACCAGACTAGCGGGGGGGCAAGAGACCCAGTACTTC. Translating gives CASSTRLAGGQETQYF.

There are a few counts of this clone. The J gene is TRBJ1-6, the V gene TRBV10-2, with TRBD1 as a possible D gene (6 bases). The CDR3 length is 16 residues. The germline gives CDR1 WSHSY, CDR2 SAAADI. V lost 10 bases and J lost 1, with 17 bases in between. In DNA, the CDR3 is TGCGCCACCTCCCACGACAGGCCATCCTATAATTCACCCCTCCACTTT. It is translated as CATSHDRPSYNSPLHF.

V is TRBV2 and J is TRBJ2-5; 11 bases are a match to TRBD1. The germline V gene encodes CDR1 SNHLY and CDR2 FYNNEI. The CDR3 contains 14 residues. Trimming removed 6 bases from V and 4 bases from J; junction bases left unmatched: 4. The chain's CDR3 is CASRGDRGLETQYF. The CDR3 nucleotides are TGTGCCAGCAGAGGGGACAGGGGGTTAGAGACCCAGTACTTC.

A few counts support this clone. CDR3 in DNA: TGCGCCAGCAGCCCACGGGGACAGCTAAACACCGGGGAGCTGTTTTTT. Its translation is CASSPRGQLNTGELFF. The chain employs TRBV5-1 and TRBJ2-2; TRBD1 matches at 7 bases. V lost 4 bases, J lost 2 bases, and 8 bases stayed unmatched. The length of the CDR3 is 16 residues. Germline V gene sequence: CDR1 SGHRS, CDR2 YFSETQ.

This clone was counted a few times. DNA of the CDR3: TGTGCCAGCAGCCGGGCCCCCCCGGGACTAGTCAACAATGAGCAGTTCTTC. Translation: CASSRAPPGLVNNEQFF. The V and J genes are TRBV3-1 (or the pseudogene TRBV3-2) and TRBJ2-1; 8 positions agree with TRBD2. CDR3 length equals 17 residues. The ends lost 4 bases at V and 5 bases at J; junction bases unmatched: 13. The V gene's germline CDR1 is LGHDT and CDR2 YNNKEL (reference sequence).

The gene calls are TRBV3-1 (or the pseudogene TRBV3-2) and TRBJ1-2; 9 bases line up with TRBD1. This CDR3 is 14 amino acids long. Germline V lookup: CDR1 LGHDT, CDR2 YNNKEL (reference sequence). V gave up 1 base and J gave up 4 bases; unmatched junction bases: 1. CDR3 residues: CASSQGDRVYGYTF. The CDR3 nucleotides read TGTGCCAGCAGCCAAGGGGACAGGGTCTATGGCTACACCTTC.

This rearrangement joins TRBV11-2 to TRBJ1-2, with D possibly being TRBD1 (5 bases). Germline assignment: CDR1 SGHAT and CDR2 FQNNGV. V lost 7 bases, J lost 0 bases, and 9 bases lay in between. The CDR3 totals 13 residues. The CDR3 reads CASTGVANYGYTF. The DNA for the CDR3 is TGTGCCAGCACGGGGGTGGCTAACTATGGCTACACCTTC.

The count of this clone is one. This sequence joins TRBV7-6 and TRBJ2-1; 10 nucleotides agree with TRBD2. Germline CDR1 SGHVS, CDR2 FNYEAQ. Trimming took 3 bases from V and 6 from J; bases not matched to a gene: 5. The CDR3 has 15 amino acids. Here the CDR3 DNA reads TGTGCCAGCAGCTTGACTAGCGGGCCGGTCAATGAGCAGTTCTTC. It specifies CASSLTSGPVNEQFF.

The chain uses TRBV7-2 and TRBJ2-5, with 12 bases identical to TRBD1. Trimming cost V 1 base and J 3 bases; bases outside gene matches: 3. There are 16 residues in the CDR3. The germline CDR1 and CDR2 sequences are SGHTA and FQGNSA. The CDR3: CASSLGDRGRKETQYF. CDR3 in DNA: TGTGCCAGCAGCTTAGGGGACAGGGGGCGAAAAGAGACCCAGTACTTC.

This rearrangement joins TRBV3-1 (or the pseudogene TRBV3-2) to TRBJ1-2; no definite D call. This CDR3 spans 12 amino acids. CDR1 and CDR2 from the germline V gene are LGHDT and YNNKEL (reference sequence). With 1 base removed from V and 4 bases from J, the gap between germline ends came to 4 bases. The CDR3 nucleotides read TGTGCCAGCAGCCAAGCTACCTATGGCTACACCTTC. Its translation is CASSQATYGYTF.

The chain joins TRBV15 to TRBJ1-6, with a possible D match to TRBD1 (5 bases). Germline assignment: CDR1 LNHNV and CDR2 YYDKDF (reference sequence). The CDR3 is 12 amino acids. Trimming removed 5 bases at V and 10 bases at J, with 9 bases between. Here the CDR3 reads CATSLQESPLHF. DNA of the CDR3: TGTGCCACCAGCCTACAGGAGTCACCCCTCCACTTT.

This clone was seen once. This chain joins TRBV9 and TRBJ1-2, with 9 bases lining up with TRBD1. This CDR3 is built from 15 residues. CDR1 is SGDLS, CDR2 YYNGEE, per germline. V lost 4 bases to trimming and J lost 10 bases; unmatched junction nucleotides: 14. CDR3 sequence: CASSYPGQGRFDYTF. The CDR3, as DNA: TGTGCCAGCAGCTACCCGGGACAGGGACGATTCGACTACACCTTC.

The genes are TRBV19 and TRBJ1-4, with 7 bases aligning to TRBD1. V shed 6 bases and J 2 bases; nucleotides not matched to a gene: 9. The CDR3 is 16 residues long. Germline V lookup: CDR1 LNHDA, CDR2 SQIVND (reference sequence). The CDR3, as DNA: TGTGCCAGTAGAGGGACAGTTATAGGCACTAATGAAAAACTGTTTTTT. Protein product: CASRGTVIGTNEKLFF.

The V call is TRBV13, the J call TRBJ1-3; maybe TRBD1 (6 bases). Trimming removed 6 bases at V and 4 bases at J, with 16 bases between. Per the germline V gene, CDR1 is PRHDT and CDR2 is FYEKMQ (reference sequence). The CDR3 loop spans 15 amino acids. The CDR3 DNA follows: TGTGCCAGCAGTTATAGCAGGGGATCAGGAAACACCATATATTTT. Amino acids: CASSYSRGSGNTIYF.